This TCR beta chain was documented in a study of T cell responses to AZD1222 COVID-19 vaccine. Pooling was applied to second doses at about 4 or about 12 weeks. Trimming stripped 2 bases from V and 5 bases from J, with 8 bases between. Germline CDR1 is SGHTA and CDR2 is FQGNSA. The CDR3 extends over 13 amino acids. Clones were sequenced by immunoSEQ multiplex PCR, and TCRdb holds only the in-frame ones, with some missing. The data contain under 50,000 clones, around 89% of them singletons. Material: peripheral blood, obtained 28 days after the second AZD1222 dose. The chain joins TRBV7-2 to TRBJ2-3, with D perhaps TRBD2 (6 bases). The receptor's source is an adult who received the AZD1222 COVID-19 vaccine. DNA for the CDR3: TGTGCCAGCAGCTTATCCGGGGGAGATACGCAGTATTTT. It yields the protein CASSLSGGDTQYF. The whole variable domain, remainder taken from reference TRBV7-2 and TRBJ2-3, is GAGVSQSPSNKVTEKGKDVELRCDPISGHTALYWYRQSLGQGLEFLIYFQGNSAPDKSGLPSDRFSAERTGGSVSTLTIQRTQQEDSAVYLCASSLSGGDTQYFGPGTRLTVL.